Listed below are T cell receptor beta chains from one sample, sequenced in a study of identical twins. Each CDR3 protein gets one entry after TCRdb re-called the 5' RACE reads with MiXCR. The sample records 250,000 or so distinct CDR3 sequences, about 7.3% being singletons. Another study also made use of these data, one on yellow fever vaccine responses in identical twins.

The specimen was memory (CD45RO+) T cells sorted from blood. The receptors originated from a woman aged 18 to 35 in good health. Both conserved end residues are part of each CDR3. D genes are given only for firm matches. Clone size is stated in some rows and not others, as once, few, many or a class when expanded.

V gene	J gene	D gene	clone size	CDR3 protein	CDR3 DNA
TRBV6-1	TRBJ1-1	TRBD1	few	CASIPSPGQGMNTEAFF	TGTGCCAGCATTCCCTCTCCGGGACAGGGTATGAACACTGAAGCTTTCTTT
TRBV7-9	TRBJ2-2	-	many	CASSTTGLAGELFF	TGTGCCAGCAGCACAACCGGGCTAGCCGGGGAGCTGTTTTTT
TRBV4-2	TRBJ2-7	-	-	CASSQGGTVSSYEQYF	TGTGCCAGCAGCCAAGGGGGGACGGTGAGCTCCTACGAGCAGTACTTC
TRBV7-9	TRBJ2-2	TRBD2	-	CASSSQAGVNTGELFF	TGTGCCAGCAGCTCACAAGCGGGAGTGAACACCGGGGAGCTGTTTTTT
TRBV5-1	TRBJ2-7	TRBD2	few	CASSWTSGLYEQYF	TGCGCCAGCAGCTGGACTAGCGGTTTGTACGAGCAGTACTTC
TRBV12-3/TRBV12-4	TRBJ1-1	-	many	CASSGSLLNTEAFF	TGTGCCAGCAGTGGTAGCCTACTGAACACTGAAGCTTTCTTT
TRBV27	TRBJ1-1	-	few	CASSLYRGASEAFF	TGTGCCAGCAGTTTATATCGGGGGGCGAGCGAAGCTTTCTTT
TRBV14	TRBJ1-1	-	few	CASSYEGGYGEAFF	TGTGCCAGCAGCTATGAGGGGGGTTATGGTGAAGCTTTCTTT
TRBV4-1	TRBJ2-2	TRBD2	-	CASSHAGGATGELFF	TGCGCCAGCAGCCATGCGGGGGGGGCGACCGGGGAGCTGTTTTTT
TRBV25-1	TRBJ1-1	-	-	CASSDRTGGAETEAFF	TGTGCCAGCAGTGACCGCACTGGGGGGGCGGAAACTGAAGCTTTCTTT